A single sample gave rise to the 8 T cell receptor beta chains below, sequenced in a study of T cells after yellow fever vaccination. TCRdb fed the 5' RACE reads into MiXCR, producing one record per CDR3 protein. The data hold roughly 330,000 distinct CDR3 sequences, with approximately 4.2% observed a single time. Sequences were derived from PBMCs, sampled 5 days after the yellow fever booster vaccination. The source of these receptors is a man between 18 and 35 years old who received the YFV17D yellow fever vaccine.

The V and J genes are TRBV5-1 and TRBJ2-2, with a weak D call TRBD2 (5 bases). With 4 bases removed from V and 2 bases from J, the gap between germline ends came to 12 bases. Germline V gene lookup returns CDR1 SGHRS and CDR2 YFSETQ. The CDR3 extends over 15 amino acids. The CDR3 loop is CASSPDSTNTGELFF. Written as DNA, the CDR3 is TGCGCCAGCAGCCCGGACTCTACTAACACCGGGGAGCTGTTTTTT.

J is TRBJ2-5 and V is TRBV3-1; perhaps TRBD2 as D (6 bases). The V end was cut by 0 bases, the J end by 0 bases, with 14 bases between. The CDR3 has 17 amino acids. CDR1 is LGHDT, CDR2 YNNKEL, per germline (reference sequence). The CDR3 reads CASSQEVGLANQETQYF. The CDR3 DNA is TGTGCCAGCAGCCAAGAAGTTGGGCTAGCGAACCAAGAGACCCAGTACTTC.

The sample holds a few counts of this clonotype. The CDR3 here is CASSPLVPFLRTSSVETQYF. CDR3 coding DNA: TGCGCCAGCAGCCCCCTCGTCCCCTTTCTAAGGACGTCTAGCGTGGAGACCCAGTACTTC. The chain uses TRBV4-1 and TRBJ2-5; D may be TRBD2 (6 bases). The CDR3 loop spans 20 amino acids. V lost 4 bases and J 5 bases, leaving 32 bases between the germline ends. Germline-derived CDR1 and CDR2 are MGHRA and YSYEKL.

This clonotype turned up a few times. This chain uses TRBV20-1 with TRBJ2-3, with D perhaps matching TRBD1 or TRBD2 (6 bases each). The germline V gene encodes CDR1 DFQATT and CDR2 SNEGSKA (reference sequence). Trimming pared 3 bases from V and 6 bases from J, leaving 16 bases between. This CDR3 spans 14 amino acids. CDR3 bases: TGCAGTGCTAGCGACCGGGGGCCTCGGGATACGCAGTATTTT. It codes for CSASDRGPRDTQYF.

This clonotype was seen repeatedly, ten times or more. The chain is built from TRBV20-1 and TRBJ2-1; TRBD1 agrees at 9 bases. The germline gives CDR1 DFQATT, CDR2 SNEGSKA (reference sequence). This CDR3 has 13 residues. The V gene end was trimmed by 3 bases and the J gene end by 8 bases; junction bases not matched to a gene: 5. In DNA form, the CDR3 reads TGCAGTGCTAGCCGGACAGGGGTCGATGAGCAGTTCTTC. Protein sequence: CSASRTGVDEQFF.

The rearrangement uses TRBV19 and TRBJ1-5; no clear D. The V and J ends lost 3 bases and 6 bases respectively, with 9 bases between them. The germline V gene has CDR1 LNHDA and CDR2 SQIVND (reference sequence). The CDR3 has 13 amino acids. The CDR3 DNA reads as TGTGCCAGTAGTATCGGGGATACTCAGCCCCAGCATTTT. Its translation is CASSIGDTQPQHF.

This clonotype appeared a few times. This sequence joins TRBV25-1 and TRBJ2-7; 7 bases are shared with TRBD1. CDR1 is MGHDK and CDR2 is SYGVNS in the germline V gene. With 8 bases clipped from V and 2 bases from J, the junction kept 3 bases outside the gene matches. This CDR3 is built from 12 residues. As DNA, the CDR3 is TGTGCCAGCGGGGACAGAGCCTACGAGCAGTACTTC. It is translated as CASGDRAYEQYF.

J is TRBJ2-7 and V is TRBV29-1, with 10 bases aligning to TRBD1. This CDR3 has 15 amino acids. Germline values: CDR1 SQVTM, CDR2 ANQGSEA. The V gene end was trimmed by 3 bases and the J gene end by 1 base; junction bases not matched to a gene: 6. The CDR3 protein is CSVDPDRGSSYEQYV. The CDR3 DNA follows: TGCAGCGTTGATCCGGACAGGGGGTCGTCCTACGAGCAGTACGTC.